This T cell receptor beta chain was sequenced for a study of cytomegalovirus exposure and HLA in healthy donors. Regarding the study as a whole: There were some V segments, including TRBV6-2 and TRBV6-3, excluded as indistinguishable.

Researchers ran the PCR with 60 Vbeta and 13 Jbeta primers. Data came from immunoSEQ multiplex PCR; TCRdb stores just in-frame clones and leaves some out. Its listing shows 120,000 to 150,000 clones. V was trimmed by 5 bases and J by 0 bases, leaving 7 bases between them. CDR1 and CDR2 from the germline V gene are SGHTA and FQGTGA. The CDR3 loop spans 14 amino acids. A word on this clone: No antigen is known for it.

The TCR comes from a woman aged 50 to 60 in good health and CMV-seronegative. The chain uses TRBV7-3 and TRBJ1-4; D unclear. The sequenced material came from PBMCs. The DNA for the CDR3 is TGTGCCAGCAGCCCGGGAGCAACTAATGAAAAACTGTTTTTT. Its protein product is CASSPGATNEKLFF.